This T cell receptor (beta chain) was sequenced for a study of blood T cells in healthy people across ages. Study conclusions and caveats: The fall in TCR beta diversity per million T cells was roughly linear with age.

Remarks on this clonotype: Its antigen is unknown.

Donors were healthy Caucasian individuals from Russia aged about 6 to 90. This CDR3 spans 15 amino acids. Germline CDR1 is MNHNY and CDR2 is SVGAGI (reference sequence). V was trimmed by 7 bases and J by 3 bases, leaving 15 bases between them. A second 7 to 11 cycle PCR used barcoded and J-beta primers. Each cDNA molecule was tagged by a template-switch adaptor with 12 random nucleotides. TCRdb re-called the 5' RACE reads through MiXCR, storing one row per CDR3 protein. The table has fewer than 2,000,000 distinct CDR3 sequences, approximately 39% seen once; the top ten hold roughly 24%. The TCR originated in a human donor in good health. This chain joins TRBV6-6 and TRBJ1-4; tentative D call: TRBD1 (5 bases). The sequencing sample was made of blood. The CDR3 loop is CASTRAGAANEKLFF. For the CDR3, the DNA is TGTGCCAGCACAAGGGCTGGGGCGGCTAATGAAAAACTGTTTTTT.